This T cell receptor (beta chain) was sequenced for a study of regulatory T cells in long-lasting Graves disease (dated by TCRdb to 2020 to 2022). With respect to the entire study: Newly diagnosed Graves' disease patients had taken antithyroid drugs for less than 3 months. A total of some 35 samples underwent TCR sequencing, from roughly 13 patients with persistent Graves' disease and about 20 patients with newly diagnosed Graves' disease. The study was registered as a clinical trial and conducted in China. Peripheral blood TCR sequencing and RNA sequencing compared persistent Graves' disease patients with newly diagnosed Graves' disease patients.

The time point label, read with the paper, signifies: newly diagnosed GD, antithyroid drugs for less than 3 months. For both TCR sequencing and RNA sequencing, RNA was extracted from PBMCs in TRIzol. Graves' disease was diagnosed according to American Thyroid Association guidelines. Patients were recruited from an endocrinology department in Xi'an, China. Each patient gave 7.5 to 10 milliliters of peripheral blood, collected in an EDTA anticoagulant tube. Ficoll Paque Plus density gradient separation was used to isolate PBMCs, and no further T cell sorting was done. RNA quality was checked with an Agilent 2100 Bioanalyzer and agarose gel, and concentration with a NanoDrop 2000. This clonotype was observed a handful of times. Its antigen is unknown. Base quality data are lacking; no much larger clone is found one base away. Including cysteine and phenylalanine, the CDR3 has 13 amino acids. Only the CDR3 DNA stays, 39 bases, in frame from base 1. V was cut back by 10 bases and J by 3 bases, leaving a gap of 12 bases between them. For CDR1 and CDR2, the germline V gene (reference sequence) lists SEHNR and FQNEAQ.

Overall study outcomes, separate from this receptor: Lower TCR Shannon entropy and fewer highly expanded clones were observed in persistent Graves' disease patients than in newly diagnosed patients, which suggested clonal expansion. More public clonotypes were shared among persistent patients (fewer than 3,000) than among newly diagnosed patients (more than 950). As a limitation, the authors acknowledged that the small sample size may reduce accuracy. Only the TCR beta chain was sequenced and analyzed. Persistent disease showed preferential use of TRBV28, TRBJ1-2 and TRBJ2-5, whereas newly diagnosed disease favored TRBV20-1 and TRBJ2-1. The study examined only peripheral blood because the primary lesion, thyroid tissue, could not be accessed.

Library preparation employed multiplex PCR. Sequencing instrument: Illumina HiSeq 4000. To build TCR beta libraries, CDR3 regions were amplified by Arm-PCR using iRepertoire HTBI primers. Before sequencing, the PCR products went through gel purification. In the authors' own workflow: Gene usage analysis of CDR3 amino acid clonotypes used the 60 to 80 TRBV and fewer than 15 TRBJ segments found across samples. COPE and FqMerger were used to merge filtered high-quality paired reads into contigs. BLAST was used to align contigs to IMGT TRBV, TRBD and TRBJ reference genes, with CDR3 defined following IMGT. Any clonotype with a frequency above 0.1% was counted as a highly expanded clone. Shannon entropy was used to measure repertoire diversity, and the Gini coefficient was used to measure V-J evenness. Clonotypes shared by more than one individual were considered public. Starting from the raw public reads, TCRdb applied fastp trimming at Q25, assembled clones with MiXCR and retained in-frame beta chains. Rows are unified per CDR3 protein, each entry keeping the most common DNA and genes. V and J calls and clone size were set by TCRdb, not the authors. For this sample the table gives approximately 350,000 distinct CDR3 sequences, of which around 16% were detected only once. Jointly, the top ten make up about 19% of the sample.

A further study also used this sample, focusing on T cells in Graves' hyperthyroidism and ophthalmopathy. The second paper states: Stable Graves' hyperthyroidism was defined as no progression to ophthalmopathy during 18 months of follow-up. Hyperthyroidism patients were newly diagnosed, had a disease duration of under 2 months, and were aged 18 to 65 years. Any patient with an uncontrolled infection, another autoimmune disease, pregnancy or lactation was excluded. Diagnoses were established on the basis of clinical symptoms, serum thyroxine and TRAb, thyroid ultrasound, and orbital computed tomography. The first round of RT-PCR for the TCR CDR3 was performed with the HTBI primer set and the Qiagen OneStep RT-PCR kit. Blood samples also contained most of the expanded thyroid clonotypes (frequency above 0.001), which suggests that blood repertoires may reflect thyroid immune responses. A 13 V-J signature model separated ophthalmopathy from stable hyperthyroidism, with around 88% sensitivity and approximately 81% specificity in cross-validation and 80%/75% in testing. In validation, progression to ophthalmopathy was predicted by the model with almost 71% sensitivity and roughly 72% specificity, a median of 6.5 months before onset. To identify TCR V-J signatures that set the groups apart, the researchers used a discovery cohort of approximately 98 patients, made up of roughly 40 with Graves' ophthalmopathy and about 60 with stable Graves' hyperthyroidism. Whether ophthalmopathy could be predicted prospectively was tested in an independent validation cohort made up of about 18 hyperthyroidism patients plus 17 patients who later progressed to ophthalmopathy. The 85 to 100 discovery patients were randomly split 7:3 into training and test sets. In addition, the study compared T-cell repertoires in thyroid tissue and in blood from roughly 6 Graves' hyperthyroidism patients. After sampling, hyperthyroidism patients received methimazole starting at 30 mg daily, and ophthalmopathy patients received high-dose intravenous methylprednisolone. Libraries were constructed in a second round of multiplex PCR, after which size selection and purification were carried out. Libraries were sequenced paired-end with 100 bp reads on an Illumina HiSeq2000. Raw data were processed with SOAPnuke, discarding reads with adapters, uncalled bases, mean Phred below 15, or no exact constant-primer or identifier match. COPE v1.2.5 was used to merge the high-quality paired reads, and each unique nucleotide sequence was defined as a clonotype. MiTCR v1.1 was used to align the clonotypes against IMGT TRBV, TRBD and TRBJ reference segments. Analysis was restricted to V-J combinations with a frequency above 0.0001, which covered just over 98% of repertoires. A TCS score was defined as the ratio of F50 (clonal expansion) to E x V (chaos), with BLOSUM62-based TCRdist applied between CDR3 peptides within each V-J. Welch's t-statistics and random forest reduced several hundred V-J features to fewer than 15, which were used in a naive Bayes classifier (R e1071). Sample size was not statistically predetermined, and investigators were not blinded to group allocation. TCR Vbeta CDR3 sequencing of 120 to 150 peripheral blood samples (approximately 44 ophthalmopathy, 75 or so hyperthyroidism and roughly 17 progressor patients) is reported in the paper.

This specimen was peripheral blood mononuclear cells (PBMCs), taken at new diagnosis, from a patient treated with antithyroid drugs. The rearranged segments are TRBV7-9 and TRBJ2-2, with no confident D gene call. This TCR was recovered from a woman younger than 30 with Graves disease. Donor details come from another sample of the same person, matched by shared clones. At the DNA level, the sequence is TGTGCCAACCATGGAGTCTACACCGGGGAGCTGTTTTTT. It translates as CANHGVYTGELFF.